Given below is one T cell receptor beta chain in context. What it binds is not known. Generated by immunoSEQ multiplex PCR, the TCRdb table keeps only in-frame clones and is missing some. The sample gives just over 2,000,000 clones, 85% to 95% of which show up once; more than 0.1% is in the top ten. This specimen belongs to a study of shared clonotypes between healthy human individuals. Study at large: Researchers assigned three CD4 naive, three CD4 memory, two CD8 naive and one CD8 memory plate to each donor. Study observations and caveats: Among the subsets, naive ones generally showed larger estimated richness than memory ones. Enrolling few donors narrowed the genetic and exposure-history diversity that was represented. Naive CD4 clonotypes overlapped across a few donors at approximately 4.5%.

The sequenced sample consisted of naive CD4+ T cells sorted from blood. The subset is: CD45RA+ positively selected. The receptor's source is a man aged 18 to 29 in good health.

The DNA for the CDR3 is TGTGCCAGCAGTGGGGGACTAGCGGGGACCGAAGATACGCAGTATTTT. This encodes CASSGGLAGTEDTQYF. The chain employs TRBV2 and TRBJ2-3, with 13 positions matching TRBD2. V lost 4 bases, J lost 5 bases, and 6 bases stayed unmatched. The CDR3 is made up of 16 amino acids. Germline CDR1 SNHLY, CDR2 FYNNEI.